This record looks at one TCR beta chain sequence and its context. Sequencing was performed with immunoSEQ multiplex PCR; in TCRdb, only in-frame clones are kept and a portion is missing. The repertoire holds fewer than 250,000 clones, with about 91% as singletons. The source of the sample is a study of blood T cell repertoires in COVID-19. Looking at the study overall: Both acute and convalescent COVID-19 samples were obtained from the United States, Italy and Spain.

The germline gives CDR1 SGHAT, CDR2 FQNNGV. V shed 3 bases, J shed 0 bases, and the junction held 2 bases outside the gene matches. This CDR3 is built from 15 residues. The sequenced sample was peripheral blood. The TCR sequence derives from a woman aged 40-49 years with acute or convalescent COVID-19. The gene calls are TRBV11-2 and TRBJ2-1; the match to TRBD2 covers 7 bases. CDR3 amino acids: CASSLGGSSYNEQFF. In DNA, the CDR3 is TGTGCCAGCAGCTTGGGGGGGTCCTCCTACAATGAGCAGTTCTTC.